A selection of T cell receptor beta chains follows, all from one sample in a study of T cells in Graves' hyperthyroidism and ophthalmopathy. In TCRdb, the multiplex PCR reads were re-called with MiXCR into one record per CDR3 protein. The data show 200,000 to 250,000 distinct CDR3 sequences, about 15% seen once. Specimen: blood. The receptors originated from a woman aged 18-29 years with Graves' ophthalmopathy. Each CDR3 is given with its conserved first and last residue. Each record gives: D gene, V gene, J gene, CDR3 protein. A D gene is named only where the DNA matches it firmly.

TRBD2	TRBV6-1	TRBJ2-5	CASIGRLETQYF
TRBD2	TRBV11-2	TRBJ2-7	CASSLVPGRGAYEQYF
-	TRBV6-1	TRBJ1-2	CASSEGSWTENYGYTF
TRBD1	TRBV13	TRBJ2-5	CASSSRQGRETQYF
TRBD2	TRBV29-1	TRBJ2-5	CSVSYPVTSGETQYF
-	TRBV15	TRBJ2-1	CATSRDRVGGANEQFF
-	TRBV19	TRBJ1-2	CASSIGQENYGYTF
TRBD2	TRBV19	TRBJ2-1	CAGSISGGASNEQFF
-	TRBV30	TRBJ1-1	CAWSVLRGDTEAFF
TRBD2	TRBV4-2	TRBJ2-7	CASSQDLAGGYEQYF